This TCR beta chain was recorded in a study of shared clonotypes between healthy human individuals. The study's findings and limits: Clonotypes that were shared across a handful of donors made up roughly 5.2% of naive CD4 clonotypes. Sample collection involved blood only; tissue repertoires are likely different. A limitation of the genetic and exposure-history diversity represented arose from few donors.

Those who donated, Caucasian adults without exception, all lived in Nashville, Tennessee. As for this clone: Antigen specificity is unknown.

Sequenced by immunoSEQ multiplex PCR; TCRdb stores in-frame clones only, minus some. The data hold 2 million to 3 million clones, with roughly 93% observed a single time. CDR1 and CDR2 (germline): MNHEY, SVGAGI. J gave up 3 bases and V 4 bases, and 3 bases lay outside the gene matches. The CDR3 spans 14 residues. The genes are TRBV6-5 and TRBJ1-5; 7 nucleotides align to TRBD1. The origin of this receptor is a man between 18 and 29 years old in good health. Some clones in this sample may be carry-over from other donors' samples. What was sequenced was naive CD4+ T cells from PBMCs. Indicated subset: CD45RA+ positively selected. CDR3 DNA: TGTGCCAGCAGTTTGGACAGGCACAATCAGCCCCAGCATTTT. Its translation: CASSLDRHNQPQHF.